This T cell receptor beta chain was captured by sequencing in a study of OX40 agonist ivuxolimab in advanced cancers. As concerns this clone: Its antigen is as yet unknown. In the same sample, other DNA sequences code for this CDR3.

Study-wide findings and caveats: The specificity for antigen of the expanded peripheral T cells was not determined. Certain nonresponders additionally had low normalized T-cell clonal expansion.

The table came from immunoSEQ multiplex PCR; TCRdb's copy has only in-frame clones and leaves some out. The sample lists about 19,000 clones; about two thirds were seen once. This TCR was recovered from an adult with an advanced solid tumor such as melanoma, head and neck, liver or kidney cancer. Here the sequenced sample was CD4+ or CD8+ T cells sorted from blood, taken in a trial of the OX40 agonist ivuxolimab.

The CDR3 sequence: CASSLGKVGYTF. For the CDR3, the DNA is TGTGCCAGCAGCTTAGGGAAGGTGGGTTACACCTTC. The V call is TRBV7-9, the J call TRBJ1-2; D unresolved. This CDR3 region has 12 residues. The germline CDR1 and CDR2 sequences are SEHNR and FQNEAQ (reference sequence). The ends were cut back, 1 base at V and 11 bases at J, with 11 bases in the middle. The whole variable domain, filled in from reference TRBV7-9 and TRBJ1-2, reads DTGVSQNPRHKITKRGQNVTFRCDPISEHNRLYWYRQTLGQGPEFLTYFQNEAQLEKSRLLSDRFSAERPKGSFSTLEIQRTEQGDSAMYLCASSLGKVGYTFGSGTRLTVV.